This T cell receptor (beta chain) was observed in a study of OX40 agonist ivuxolimab in advanced cancers. In the study overall: Ivuxolimab, which targeted the costimulatory receptor OX40 (CD134), was an agonistic, fully human IgG2 monoclonal antibody. Intravenous ivuxolimab was administered to patients every 2 weeks at six dose levels: 0.01, 0.1, 0.3, 1.5, 3 and 10 mg/kg. Of the 50 to 55 patients in dose escalation, 19 had hepatocellular carcinoma, roughly 15 had melanoma, 9 had renal cell carcinoma and 9 had head and neck cancer. A male proportion of roughly 80% and a mean age of approximately 60 years, ranging from about 20 to 79, were recorded for the dose-escalation cohort. Patients were allowed to have had prior anti-PD-1, anti-PD-L1 or anti-CTLA-4 therapy, and roughly 40% of the dose-escalation patients had previously received checkpoint inhibitors. Partial responses were achieved by three dose-escalation patients, of whom one had hepatocellular carcinoma and two had cutaneous melanoma. Peripheral TCRbeta sequencing was intended to test whether TCR sequence diversity was altered and clonal T-cell expansion was caused by ivuxolimab. The paper reports the monotherapy dose-escalation portion (N ≈ 50 patients) of the phase I ivuxolimab trial. Beyond this particular receptor, the publication reports: At doses of 0.1 to 3.0 mg/kg, clonal expansion of both CD4+ and CD8+ blood T cells was observed from baseline to week 6. Partial responders in the 0.1-3.0 mg/kg groups had among the lowest normalized peripheral clonal expansion, especially among CD8+ T cells. Low levels of normalized T-cell clonal expansion were also seen in some patients who did not respond. The antigen specificity of the clonally expanded peripheral T cells was not determined. After ivuxolimab, CD8+ T cells had more expanded clones than CD4+ T cells on average.

Patients with a history of autoimmune disease or receiving systemic immunosuppression were excluded from the trial. In every dose cohort, peripheral blood was drawn for TCR sequencing at baseline, cycle 4 day 1, and cycle 7 day 1. Samples came from an open-label, multicenter, first-in-human phase I dose-escalation trial of ivuxolimab. Adults with locally advanced or metastatic melanoma, renal cell carcinoma, hepatocellular carcinoma or head and neck squamous cell carcinoma were enrolled in the trial. Before TCR sequencing, CD4+ T cells and CD8+ T cells from peripheral blood were sorted into separate populations. Including cysteine and phenylalanine, the CDR3 has 18 amino acids. Only CDR3 DNA is held: 54 bases, read in frame from base 1. V sheds 0 bases and J sheds 0 bases, leaving 16 bases between their ends. CDR1 and CDR2 are drawn from the germline V gene: MGHRA, YSYEKL. Notes on this clone: Its antigen specificity is not known. No clone much larger than this one lies a single base away; base qualities are absent.

To sequence the TCRbeta CDR3 region, genomic DNA was isolated from the sorted cells. TCRbeta CDR3 regions were sequenced using the immunoSEQ Assay. TCRdb's version of the immuneACCESS table is confined to in-frame rearrangements and falls short of the full clone set. An unresolved V gene accounts for under half of the shortfall where checked; the remainder is of unknown origin. Recorded for this sample are tens of thousands of clones; less than 90% of them occurred a single time. Under 30% of the sample comes from the top ten. The source was CD4+ or CD8+ T cells sorted from blood, collected in a trial of the OX40 agonist ivuxolimab. This chain is built from TRBV4-1 and TRBJ2-3; confidence is insufficient to name the D gene. The receptor was derived from an adult with an advanced solid tumor such as melanoma, head and neck, liver or kidney cancer. The CDR3 protein: CASSQDRLGSGSTDTQYF. Here is the DNA: TGCGCCAGCAGCCAAGATCGATTAGGGTCAGGTAGCACAGATACGCAGTATTTT.